The next 19 T cell receptor beta chains were all read from a single sample in a study of shared clonotypes between healthy human individuals. TCRdb's table, derived via immunoSEQ multiplex PCR, lists solely in-frame clones and lacks some. The sample yields hundreds of thousands of clones, over 65% seen once. Sequenced material: memory CD4+ T cells sorted from blood. Subset defined: CD45RA-negative fraction. These TCRs come from a woman aged 25-40 years in good health.

V and J are TRBV27 and TRBJ2-3; D perhaps matches TRBD1 (5 bases). This CDR3 comprises 14 residues. Germline CDR1 MNHEY, CDR2 SMNVEV (reference sequence). With 9 bases removed from V and 2 bases from J, the gap between germline ends came to 15 bases. DNA for the CDR3: TGTGCCAGTGCTAAGGGGTTGGACACAGATACGCAGTATTTT. It is translated as CASAKGLDTDTQYF.

This chain joins TRBV11-2 and TRBJ2-1; D remains ambiguous. This CDR3 is 13 amino acids long. V lost 3 bases to trimming and J lost 9 bases, with 12 bases between them. Germline lookup yields CDR1 SGHAT and CDR2 FQNNGV. The CDR3 sequence: CASSFLAKGEQFF. DNA for the CDR3: TGTGCCAGCAGCTTCTTGGCCAAGGGTGAGCAGTTCTTC.

The gene calls are TRBV27 and TRBJ2-2; 7 positions match TRBD2. Trimming cost V 1 base and J 6 bases; bases outside gene matches: 5. Germline V gene sequence: CDR1 MNHEY, CDR2 SMNVEV (reference sequence). The CDR3 contains 15 residues. Here the CDR3 reads CASSLYRTRSGELFF. The CDR3 DNA sequence: TGTGCCAGCAGTTTATACCGGACTAGGTCCGGGGAGCTGTTTTTT.

In this sample, this clone turned up a few times. V gene TRBV10-2 combines with J gene TRBJ2-7, with 12 bases matching TRBD2. V lost 6 bases, J lost 4 bases, and 1 base stayed unmatched. The CDR3 covers 13 residues. CDR1 WSHSY and CDR2 SAAADI come from the germline V gene. CDR3 amino acids: CASRTSGRYEQYF. The CDR3 DNA reads TGCGCCAGCAGAACTAGCGGGAGGTACGAGCAGTACTTC.

This chain uses TRBV7-8 with TRBJ1-2; weak D call: TRBD1 (5 bases). There are 14 residues in the CDR3. Per germline, CDR1 SGHVS and CDR2 FQNEAQ. Trimming took 3 bases from V and 10 from J, leaving 18 bases between them. DNA of the CDR3: TGTGCCAGCAGCTTCTGGGGGGGGACTATGGCCTACACCTTC. The encoded protein is CASSFWGGTMAYTF.

As concerns this clone: The same CDR3 also results from other DNA sequences found in this sample. The genes are TRBV4-1 and TRBJ2-2; perhaps TRBD2 as D (6 bases). Germline CDR1 and CDR2: MGHRA and YSYEKL. Deletions cut 1 base from V and 5 bases from J, with 8 bases between. The length of the CDR3 is 14 residues. For the CDR3, the DNA is TGCGCCAGCAGCCAAGGCGGGGATACCGGGGAGCTGTTTTTT. As protein: CASSQGGDTGELFF.

This clone was seen just once. The chain has TRBV7-9 and TRBJ1-2; D possibly corresponds to TRBD1 (6 bases). The V gene's germline CDR1 is SEHNR and CDR2 FQNEAQ (reference sequence). The V end lost 2 bases, the J end lost 3 bases, and 16 bases lay between the germline ends. The CDR3 is 16 residues long. The CDR3 coding sequence is TGTGCCAGCAGCTTAAGGGGGGTGGACAGCGACTATGGCTACACCTTC. This translates into CASSLRGVDSDYGYTF. The full variable domain, completed using reference TRBV7-9 and TRBJ1-2, is DTGVSQNPRHKITKRGQNVTFRCDPISEHNRLYWYRQTLGQGPEFLTYFQNEAQLEKSRLLSDRFSAERPKGSFSTLEIQRTEQGDSAMYLCASSLRGVDSDYGYTFGSGTRLTVV.

The chain is built from TRBV30 and TRBJ2-3; 10 positions agree with TRBD2. The V gene end was trimmed by 5 bases and the J gene end by 1 base; junction bases not matched to a gene: 6. The CDR3 runs to 15 residues. Germline V gene data show CDR1 as GTSNPN and CDR2 as SVGIG (reference sequence). The CDR3 DNA sequence: TGTGCCTGGCTCTCCACTAGCGGGGGCACAGATACGCAGTATTTT. It codes for CAWLSTSGGTDTQYF.

This chain connects TRBV5-5 to TRBJ1-1, with D unclear. The V end was cut by 6 bases, the J end by 1 base, with 13 bases between. The CDR3 covers 14 residues. CDR1 is SGHKS and CDR2 is YYEKEE in the germline V gene (reference sequence). CDR3: CASTHGVANTEAFF. The CDR3 DNA sequence: TGTGCCAGCACCCATGGTGTAGCGAACACTGAAGCTTTCTTT.

To note about this clone: The sample holds other DNA sequences that translate to the same CDR3. CDR3 sequence (DNA): TGTGCCAGCAGTTTCGGCGGCGGATCAGATACGCAGTATTTT. Amino acids: CASSFGGGSDTQYF. The chain couples TRBV9 to TRBJ2-3; D uncertain. The CDR3 consists of 14 residues. The V and J ends lost 5 bases and 4 bases respectively, with 14 bases between them. Per germline, CDR1 SGDLS and CDR2 YYNGEE. The full variable domain, completed using reference TRBV9 and TRBJ2-3, is DSGVTQTPKHLITATGQRVTLRCSPRSGDLSVYWYQQSLDQGLQFLIQYYNGEERAKGNILERFSAQQFPDLHSELNLSSLELGDSALYFCASSFGGGSDTQYFGPGTRLTVL.

This clone turned up a few times. Other nucleotide sequences from this sample produce the same CDR3. The chain recombines TRBV19 with TRBJ1-2; D might be TRBD1 (6 bases). The V and J ends lost 3 bases and 2 bases respectively, with 10 bases between them. This CDR3 region has 14 residues. CDR1 LNHDA and CDR2 SQIVND come from the germline V gene (reference sequence). The CDR3, as DNA: TGTGCCAGTAGTATTCCCACAGGGAACTATGGCTACACCTTC. Its translation: CASSIPTGNYGYTF. Complete variable domain (other parts from reference TRBV19 and TRBJ1-2): DGGITQSPKYLFRKEGQNVTLSCEQNLNHDAMYWYRQDPGQGLRLIYYSQIVNDFQKGDIAEGYSVSREKKESFPLTVTSAQKNPTAFYLCASSIPTGNYGYTFGSGTRLTVV.

The chain carries TRBV11-3 and TRBJ1-1, with D perhaps TRBD1 (5 bases). Germline CDR1 is SGHNT and CDR2 is YENEEA. The V end was cut by 1 base, the J end by 5 bases, with 17 bases between. The CDR3 sequence is 16 residues long. The CDR3 bases are TGTGCCAGCAGCTTAGCGTTGGGCAGGGTTGGTACTGAAGCTTTCTTT. Protein product: CASSLALGRVGTEAFF.

The V gene is TRBV19, the J gene TRBJ2-2, with TRBD1 matching over 7 bases. V was clipped by 8 bases and J by 8 bases; unmatched bases: 11. The CDR3 is 14 amino acids. Germline V lookup: CDR1 LNHDA, CDR2 SQIVND (reference sequence). The CDR3 is CASFDRDRSGELFF. The DNA of the CDR3 is TGTGCCAGTTTCGACAGGGACCGTTCTGGGGAGCTGTTTTTT. Supplemented by reference TRBV19 and TRBJ2-2, the full variable domain reads DGGITQSPKYLFRKEGQNVTLSCEQNLNHDAMYWYRQDPGQGLRLIYYSQIVNDFQKGDIAEGYSVSREKKESFPLTVTSAQKNPTAFYLCASFDRDRSGELFFGEGSRLTVL.

J is TRBJ2-1 and V is TRBV5-6, with D perhaps matching TRBD2 (6 bases). V was pared by 6 bases and J by 0 bases, with 19 bases between. Germline loops: CDR1 SGHDT, CDR2 YYEEEE. The length of the CDR3 is 17 residues. The chain's CDR3 is CASTPSFYGSSYNEQFF. DNA of the CDR3: TGTGCCAGCACCCCGAGCTTCTACGGGAGCTCCTACAATGAGCAGTTCTTC.

The chain joins TRBV6-6 to TRBJ2-7; 10 nucleotides align to TRBD2. CDR1 is MNHNY and CDR2 is SVGAGI in the germline V gene (reference sequence). This CDR3 is 14 amino acids long. Germline trimming cut 6 bases from V and 5 bases from J; bases unmatched to any gene: 7. CDR3 loop: CASRPPSGRDEQYF. CDR3 DNA sequence: TGTGCCAGCAGACCCCCTAGCGGGAGAGACGAGCAGTACTTC.

The CDR3 reads CATSRAVSDTQYF. CDR3 nucleotides: TGTGCCACCAGCAGAGCCGTTTCAGATACGCAGTATTTT. The chain employs TRBV15 and TRBJ2-3; D is uncertain. This CDR3 has 13 amino acids. V lost 1 base and J lost 4, with 6 bases in between. Germline-derived CDR1 and CDR2 are LNHNV and YYDKDF (reference sequence).

This chain joins TRBV10-3 and TRBJ2-5; the D is unclear. Germline lookup yields CDR1 ENHRY and CDR2 SYGVKD. V was cut by 6 bases and J by 5 bases, with 13 bases left in between. The length of the CDR3 is 13 residues. CDR3 sequence reads: CAIRDPPAETQYF. The CDR3 DNA is TGTGCCATCAGGGATCCCCCTGCGGAGACCCAGTACTTC.

With regard to this clone: This sample includes further DNA sequences coding for the same CDR3. The rearrangement joins TRBV28 to TRBJ1-4; 10 bases are shared with TRBD1. The trim removed 4 bases at V and 7 bases at J, leaving 3 bases unmatched. The germline V gene has CDR1 MDHEN and CDR2 SYDVKM. The CDR3 extends over 14 amino acids. The CDR3 coding sequence is TGTGCCAGCAGTTCGGGACAGGGGTTTGAAAAACTGTTTTTT. Translation gives CASSSGQGFEKLFF.

This sequence joins TRBV7-8 and TRBJ2-7; 8 positions agree with TRBD2. Per germline, CDR1 SGHVS and CDR2 FQNEAQ. V dropped 4 bases and J dropped 1; count of bases not matched to a gene: 9. CDR3 length equals 16 residues. The CDR3 reads CASSSLIREGSYEQYF. For the CDR3, the DNA is TGTGCCAGCAGCTCCTTGATTCGGGAGGGATCCTACGAGCAGTACTTC.